These 2 T cell receptor beta chains came from one sample sequenced in a study of early T cells in non-severe SARS-CoV-2 infection. TCRdb reprocessed the 5' RACE reads via MiXCR and lists one record per CDR3 protein. Of some 33,000 distinct CDR3 sequences in the sample, less than 7% were seen once. Sequenced input: whole blood. Receptors originate from an adult who was a healthcare worker with PCR-confirmed SARS-CoV-2 infection or an uninfected control (not recorded which).

In its sample, this clonotype was seen many times. The chain couples TRBV5-4 to TRBJ1-2, with 8 bases matching TRBD1. The CDR3 is 13 amino acids. V shed 6 bases and J 7 bases; nucleotides not matched to a gene: 8. Germline V gene lookup returns CDR1 SGHNT and CDR2 YYREEE (reference sequence). The CDR3 nucleotides are TGTGCCAGCACCCTTGGACAGGGAGGTGGCTACACCTTC. This translates into CASTLGQGGGYTF.

This clonotype showed up many times. This chain connects TRBV28 to TRBJ2-7, with 8 bases matching TRBD2. V shed 6 bases and J 2 bases; nucleotides not matched to a gene: 6. The CDR3 consists of 14 residues. CDR1 is MDHEN, CDR2 SYDVKM, per germline. In DNA, the CDR3 is TGTGCCAGCAGACCTACGGGACTAGCCTACGAGCAGTACTTC. Amino acids: CASRPTGLAYEQYF.